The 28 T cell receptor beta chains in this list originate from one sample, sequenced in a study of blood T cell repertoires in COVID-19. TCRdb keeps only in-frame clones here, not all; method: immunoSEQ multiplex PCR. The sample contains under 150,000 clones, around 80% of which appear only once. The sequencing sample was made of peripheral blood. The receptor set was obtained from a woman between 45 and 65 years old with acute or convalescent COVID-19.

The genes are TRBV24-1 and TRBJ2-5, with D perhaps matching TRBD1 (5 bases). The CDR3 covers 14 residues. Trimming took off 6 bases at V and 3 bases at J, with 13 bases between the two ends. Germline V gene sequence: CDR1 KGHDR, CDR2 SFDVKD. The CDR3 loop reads CATSNSEGEETQYF. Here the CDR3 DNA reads TGTGCCACCAGTAACTCCGAAGGGGAAGAGACCCAGTACTTC.

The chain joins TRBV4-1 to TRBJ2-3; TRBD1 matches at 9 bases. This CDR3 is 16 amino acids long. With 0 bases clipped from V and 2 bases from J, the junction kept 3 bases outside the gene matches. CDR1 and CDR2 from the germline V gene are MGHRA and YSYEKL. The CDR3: CASSQEGQGFTDTQYF. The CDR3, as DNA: TGCGCCAGCAGCCAAGAAGGACAGGGGTTCACAGATACGCAGTATTTT.

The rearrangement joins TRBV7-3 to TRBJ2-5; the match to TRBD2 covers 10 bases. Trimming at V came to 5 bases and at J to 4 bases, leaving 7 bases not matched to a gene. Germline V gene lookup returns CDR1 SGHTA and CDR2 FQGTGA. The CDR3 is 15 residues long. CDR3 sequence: CASSPRGTSVETQYF. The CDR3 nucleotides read TGTGCCAGCAGCCCCCGCGGGACTAGCGTAGAGACCCAGTACTTC.

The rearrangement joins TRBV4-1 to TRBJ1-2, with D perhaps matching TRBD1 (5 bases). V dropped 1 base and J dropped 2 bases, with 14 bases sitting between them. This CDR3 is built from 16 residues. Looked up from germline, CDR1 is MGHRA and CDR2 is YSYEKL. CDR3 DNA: TGCGCCAGCAGCCAAGGGGCGGGGGACGCCAACTATGGCTACACCTTC. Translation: CASSQGAGDANYGYTF.

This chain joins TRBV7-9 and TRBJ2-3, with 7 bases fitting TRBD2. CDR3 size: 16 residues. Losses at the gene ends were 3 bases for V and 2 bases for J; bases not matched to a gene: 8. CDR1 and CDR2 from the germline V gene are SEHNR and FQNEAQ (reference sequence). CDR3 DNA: TGTGCCAGCAGCTTCGGCGGGGGTTCGGACACAGATACGCAGTATTTT. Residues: CASSFGGGSDTDTQYF. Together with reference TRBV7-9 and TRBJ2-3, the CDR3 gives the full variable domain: DTGVSQNPRHKITKRGQNVTFRCDPISEHNRLYWYRQTLGQGPEFLTYFQNEAQLEKSRLLSDRFSAERPKGSFSTLEIQRTEQGDSAMYLCASSFGGGSDTDTQYFGPGTRLTVL.

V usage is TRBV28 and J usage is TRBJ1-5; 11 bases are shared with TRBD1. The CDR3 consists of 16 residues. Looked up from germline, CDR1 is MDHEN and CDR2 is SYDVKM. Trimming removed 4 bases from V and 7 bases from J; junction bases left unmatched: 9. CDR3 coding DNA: TGTGCCAGCAGTTCCCCCTTGGGGACAGGGGGGCAGCCCCAGCATTTT. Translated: CASSSPLGTGGQPQHF.

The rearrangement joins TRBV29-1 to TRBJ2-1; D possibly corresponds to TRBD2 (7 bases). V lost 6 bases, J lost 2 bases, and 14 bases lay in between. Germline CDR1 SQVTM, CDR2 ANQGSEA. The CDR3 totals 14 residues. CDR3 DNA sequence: TGCAGCGTCAACGGGGGGCCTACCTACAATGAGCAGTTCTTC. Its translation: CSVNGGPTYNEQFF.

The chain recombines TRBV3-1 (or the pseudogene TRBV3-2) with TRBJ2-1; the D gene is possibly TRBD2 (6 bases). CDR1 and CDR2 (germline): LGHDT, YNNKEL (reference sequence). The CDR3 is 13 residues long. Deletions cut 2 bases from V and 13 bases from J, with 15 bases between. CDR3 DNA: TGTGCCAGCAGCCAAATATTAGCGGAGTTACAGTTCTTC. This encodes CASSQILAELQFF.

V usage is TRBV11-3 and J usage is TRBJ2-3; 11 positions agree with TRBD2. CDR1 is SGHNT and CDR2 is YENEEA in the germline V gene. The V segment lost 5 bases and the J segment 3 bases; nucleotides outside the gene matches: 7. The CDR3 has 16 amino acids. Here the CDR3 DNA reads TGTGCCAGCAGCCTATATAGCGGGGGGGTAACAGATACGCAGTATTTT. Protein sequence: CASSLYSGGVTDTQYF. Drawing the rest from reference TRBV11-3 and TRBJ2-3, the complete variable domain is EAGVVQSPRYKIIEKKQPVAFWCNPISGHNTLYWYLQNLGQGPELLIRYENEEAVDDSQLPKDRFSAERLKGVDSTLKIQPAELGDSAVYLCASSLYSGGVTDTQYFGPGTRLTVL.

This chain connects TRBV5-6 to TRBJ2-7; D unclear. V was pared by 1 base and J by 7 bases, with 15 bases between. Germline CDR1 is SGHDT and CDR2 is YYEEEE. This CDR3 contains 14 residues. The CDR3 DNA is TGTGCCAGCAGCTTGTATACAGCCACCTCAGAGCAGTACTTC. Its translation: CASSLYTATSEQYF.

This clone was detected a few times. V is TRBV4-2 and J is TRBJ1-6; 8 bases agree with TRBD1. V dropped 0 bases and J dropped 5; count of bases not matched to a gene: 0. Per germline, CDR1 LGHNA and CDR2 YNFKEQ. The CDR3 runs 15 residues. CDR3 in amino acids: CASSQETGDNSPLHF. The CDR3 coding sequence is TGTGCCAGCAGCCAAGAGACAGGGGATAATTCACCCCTCCACTTT.

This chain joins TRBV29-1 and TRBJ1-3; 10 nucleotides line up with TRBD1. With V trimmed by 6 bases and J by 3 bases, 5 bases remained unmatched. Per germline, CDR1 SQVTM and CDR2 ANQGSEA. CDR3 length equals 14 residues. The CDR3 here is CSVRTGGSGNTIYF. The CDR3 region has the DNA TGCAGCGTAAGGACAGGGGGGAGTGGAAACACCATATATTTT.

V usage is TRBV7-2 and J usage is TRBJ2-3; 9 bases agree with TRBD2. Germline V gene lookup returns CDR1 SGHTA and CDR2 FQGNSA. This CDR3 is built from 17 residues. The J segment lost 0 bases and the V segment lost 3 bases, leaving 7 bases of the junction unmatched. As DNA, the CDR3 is TGTGCCAGCAGCTTCGCGGGGGGGCGACGCAGCACAGATACGCAGTATTTT. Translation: CASSFAGGRRSTDTQYF.

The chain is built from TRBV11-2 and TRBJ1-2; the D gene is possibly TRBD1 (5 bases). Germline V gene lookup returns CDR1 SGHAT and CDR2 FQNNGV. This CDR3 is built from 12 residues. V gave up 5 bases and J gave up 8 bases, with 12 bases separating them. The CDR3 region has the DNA TGTGCCAGCAGCCCTCAGGGTTTCGGCTACACCTTC. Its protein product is CASSPQGFGYTF.

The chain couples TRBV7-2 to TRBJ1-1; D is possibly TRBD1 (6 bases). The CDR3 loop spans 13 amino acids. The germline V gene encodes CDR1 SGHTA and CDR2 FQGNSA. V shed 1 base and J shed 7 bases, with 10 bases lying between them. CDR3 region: CASSLVGTIEAFF. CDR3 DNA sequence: TGTGCCAGCAGCTTAGTTGGGACAATTGAAGCTTTCTTT.

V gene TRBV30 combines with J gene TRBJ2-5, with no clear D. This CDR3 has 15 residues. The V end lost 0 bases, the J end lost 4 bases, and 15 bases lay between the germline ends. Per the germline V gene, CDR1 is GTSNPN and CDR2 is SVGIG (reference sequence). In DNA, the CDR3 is TGTGCCTGGAGTGTAAGAGCGTTACTGCTAGAGACCCAGTACTTC. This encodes CAWSVRALLLETQYF.

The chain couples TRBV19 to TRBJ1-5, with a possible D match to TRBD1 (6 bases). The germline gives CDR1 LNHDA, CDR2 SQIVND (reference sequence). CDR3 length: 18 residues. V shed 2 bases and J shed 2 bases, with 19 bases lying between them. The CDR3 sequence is CASSIPMGAGGRNQPQHF. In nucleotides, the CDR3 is TGTGCCAGTAGTATACCGATGGGGGCGGGTGGGCGCAATCAGCCCCAGCATTTT.

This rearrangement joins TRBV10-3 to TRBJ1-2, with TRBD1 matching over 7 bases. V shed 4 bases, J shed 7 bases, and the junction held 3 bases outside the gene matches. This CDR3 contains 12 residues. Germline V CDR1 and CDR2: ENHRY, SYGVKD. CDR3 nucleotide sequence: TGTGCCATCAGTGTCACAGGGGTTGGCTACACCTTC. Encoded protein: CAISVTGVGYTF.

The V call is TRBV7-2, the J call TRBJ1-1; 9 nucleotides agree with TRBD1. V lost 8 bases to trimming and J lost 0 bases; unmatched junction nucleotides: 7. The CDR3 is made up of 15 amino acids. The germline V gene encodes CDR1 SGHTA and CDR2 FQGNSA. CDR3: CASPTRTGVNTEAFF. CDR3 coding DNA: TGTGCCAGCCCTACCCGGACAGGGGTGAACACTGAAGCTTTCTTT.

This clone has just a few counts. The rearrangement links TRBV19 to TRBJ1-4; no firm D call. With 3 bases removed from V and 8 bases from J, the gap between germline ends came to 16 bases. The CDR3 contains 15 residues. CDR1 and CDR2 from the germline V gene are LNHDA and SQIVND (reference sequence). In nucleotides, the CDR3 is TGTGCCAGTAGTATTCGGGAGGGTTCGGTCGAAAAACTGTTTTTT. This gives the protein CASSIREGSVEKLFF.

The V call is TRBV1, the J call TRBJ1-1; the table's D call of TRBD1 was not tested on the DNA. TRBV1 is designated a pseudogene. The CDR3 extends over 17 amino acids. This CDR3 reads CTSSQVYVFLGPTEAFF. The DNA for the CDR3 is TGCACCAGCAGCCAAGTCTATGTCTTTTTGGGGCCCACTGAAGCTTTCTTT.

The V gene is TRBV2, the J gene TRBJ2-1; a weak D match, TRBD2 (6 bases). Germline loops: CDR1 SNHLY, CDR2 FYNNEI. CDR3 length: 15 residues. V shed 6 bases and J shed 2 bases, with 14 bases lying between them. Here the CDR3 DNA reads TGTGCCAGCAGCGGGGTGGGGGGAGCCTACAATGAGCAGTTCTTC. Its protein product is CASSGVGGAYNEQFF.

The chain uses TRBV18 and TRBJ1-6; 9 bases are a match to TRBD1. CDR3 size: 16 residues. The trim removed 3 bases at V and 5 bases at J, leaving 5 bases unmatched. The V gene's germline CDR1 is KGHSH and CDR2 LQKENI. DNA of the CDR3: TGTGCCAGCTCACCGAGGGACAGGGTCGATAATTCACCCCTCCACTTT. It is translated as CASSPRDRVDNSPLHF.

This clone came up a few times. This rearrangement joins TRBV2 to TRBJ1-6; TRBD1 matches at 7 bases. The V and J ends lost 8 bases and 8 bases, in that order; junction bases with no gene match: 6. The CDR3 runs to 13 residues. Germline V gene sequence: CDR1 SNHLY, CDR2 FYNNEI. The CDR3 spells CASRDREYSPLHF. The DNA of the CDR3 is TGTGCCAGCCGCGACAGGGAATATTCACCCCTCCACTTT.

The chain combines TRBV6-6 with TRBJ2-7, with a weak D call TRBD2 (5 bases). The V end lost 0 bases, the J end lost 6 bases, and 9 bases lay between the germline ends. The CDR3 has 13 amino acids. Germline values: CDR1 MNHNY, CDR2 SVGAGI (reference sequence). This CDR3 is CASSYSVGSEQYF. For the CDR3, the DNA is TGTGCCAGCAGTTACTCAGTTGGGAGCGAGCAGTACTTC.

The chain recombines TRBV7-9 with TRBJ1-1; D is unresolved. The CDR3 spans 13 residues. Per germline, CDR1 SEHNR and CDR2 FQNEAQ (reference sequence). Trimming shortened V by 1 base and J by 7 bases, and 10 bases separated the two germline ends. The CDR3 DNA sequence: TGTGCCAGCAGCTTAGGAGAATATTATGAAGCTTTCTTT. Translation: CASSLGEYYEAFF. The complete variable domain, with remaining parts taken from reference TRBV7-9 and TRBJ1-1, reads DTGVSQNPRHKITKRGQNVTFRCDPISEHNRLYWYRQTLGQGPEFLTYFQNEAQLEKSRLLSDRFSAERPKGSFSTLEIQRTEQGDSAMYLCASSLGEYYEAFFGQGTRLTVV.

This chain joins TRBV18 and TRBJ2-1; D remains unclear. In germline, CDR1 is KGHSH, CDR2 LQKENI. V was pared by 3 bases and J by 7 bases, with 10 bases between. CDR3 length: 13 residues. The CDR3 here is CASSPDQWNEQFF. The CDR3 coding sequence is TGTGCCAGCTCACCCGATCAGTGGAATGAGCAGTTCTTC.

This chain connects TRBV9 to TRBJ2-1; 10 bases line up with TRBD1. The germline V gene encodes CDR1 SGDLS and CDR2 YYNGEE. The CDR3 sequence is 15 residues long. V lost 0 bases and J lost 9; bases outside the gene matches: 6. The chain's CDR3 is CASSVDGTGAGEQFF. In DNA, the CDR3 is TGTGCCAGCAGCGTAGATGGGACAGGGGCCGGTGAGCAGTTCTTC. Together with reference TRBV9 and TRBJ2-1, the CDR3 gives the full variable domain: DSGVTQTPKHLITATGQRVTLRCSPRSGDLSVYWYQQSLDQGLQFLIQYYNGEERAKGNILERFSAQQFPDLHSELNLSSLELGDSALYFCASSVDGTGAGEQFFGPGTRLTVL.